This TCR beta chain is from a study of cytomegalovirus exposure and HLA in healthy donors. A word on this clone: Its antigen is still unknown.

Germline CDR1 reads SGHTA; CDR2 reads FQGNSA. The CDR3 extends over 15 amino acids. Trimming took 5 bases from V and 8 from J; bases not matched to a gene: 10. Study findings and constraints: The study labeled fewer than 200 TCR beta chains cytomegalovirus-associated.

PCR involved 60 Vbeta and 13 Jbeta primers. TCRdb's table, derived via immunoSEQ multiplex PCR, lists solely in-frame clones and lacks some. The sample lists around 100,000 clones; approximately 7.1% were seen once. This sequence joins TRBV7-2 and TRBJ2-1, with TRBD2 identical over 9 bases. The TCR sequence derives from a man aged 45-60 years in good health and CMV-seronegative. Input material: PBMCs. The CDR3 nucleotides are TGTGCCAGCAGCCTGGGACTAGCAGGAGAAGATGAGCAGTTCTTC. As protein: CASSLGLAGEDEQFF. Full variable domain (remainder filled in from reference TRBV7-2 and TRBJ2-1): GAGVSQSPSNKVTEKGKDVELRCDPISGHTALYWYRQSLGQGLEFLIYFQGNSAPDKSGLPSDRFSAERTGGSVSTLTIQRTQQEDSAVYLCASSLGLAGEDEQFFGPGTRLTVL.